This entry lists 32 T cell receptor beta chains sequenced from one sample in a study of CD8 T cells in ankylosing spondylitis. One entry per CDR3 protein, called by TCRdb with MiXCR from the 5' RACE reads. Found here are about 240,000 distinct CDR3 sequences, 8% to 9.5% of them singletons; the top ten hold 6.5% to 7%. Material: blood, either unsorted or a sorted T cell fraction (not recorded which). Source of these receptors: a male donor with ankylosing spondylitis or in good health (not recorded which).

There are many counts of this clonotype. The V call is TRBV7-2, the J call TRBJ2-7; 7 bases align to TRBD2. Per germline, CDR1 SGHTA and CDR2 FQGNSA. Trimming at V came to 5 bases and at J to 2 bases, leaving 9 bases not matched to a gene. CDR3 length: 15 amino acids. CDR3 in amino acids: CASSPGVGLTYEQYF. The CDR3 DNA reads as TGTGCCAGCAGCCCGGGGGTGGGACTAACCTACGAGCAGTACTTC.

At least ten counts were recorded for this clonotype. The V gene is TRBV5-1, the J gene TRBJ1-1; unclear D gene. The V and J ends lost 3 bases and 1 base respectively, with 7 bases between them. Per germline, CDR1 SGHRS and CDR2 YFSETQ. The CDR3 is 13 residues long. CDR3 sequence (DNA): TGCGCCAGCAGCTCGGCCCCGAACACTGAAGCTTTCTTT. It codes for CASSSAPNTEAFF.

The rearrangement joins TRBV7-6 to TRBJ2-1, with 13 bases identical to TRBD2. This CDR3 has 18 residues. Losses at the gene ends were 3 bases for V and 7 bases for J; bases not matched to a gene: 12. In germline, CDR1 is SGHVS, CDR2 FNYEAQ. The DNA for the CDR3 is TGTGCCAGCAGCTTTGGGGCCCTACTAGCGGGAGGGTCGAATGAGCAGTTCTTC. It is translated as CASSFGALLAGGSNEQFF.

This sequence joins TRBV11-2 and TRBJ1-3, with TRBD1 matching 10 bases. This CDR3 has 15 residues. Trimming at V came to 5 bases and at J to 7 bases, leaving 8 bases not matched to a gene. Germline V CDR1 and CDR2: SGHAT, FQNNGV. This CDR3 reads CASSDRDRGYNTIYF. CDR3 nucleotides: TGTGCCAGCAGCGACCGGGACAGGGGATACAACACCATATATTTT.

This clonotype was recorded many times. The chain employs TRBV5-1 and TRBJ1-3, with D unresolved. The CDR3 contains 11 residues. V was cut by 4 bases and J by 4 bases, with 3 bases left in between. Germline V gene data show CDR1 as SGHRS and CDR2 as YFSETQ. CDR3 residues: CASSIGNTIYF. The CDR3 DNA is TGCGCCAGCAGCATCGGAAACACCATATATTTT.

This clonotype has only a few counts. The genes are TRBV30 and TRBJ1-5, with a weak D call TRBD1 (5 bases). CDR1 and CDR2 from the germline V gene are GTSNPN and SVGIG (reference sequence). V lost 0 bases and J lost 0, with 9 bases in between. The CDR3 runs 15 residues. CDR3 amino acids: CAWSVGASSNQPQHF. The CDR3 DNA is TGTGCCTGGAGTGTAGGGGCGAGTAGCAATCAGCCCCAGCATTTT.

This clonotype was observed many times. The chain links TRBV4-3 to TRBJ2-2; D is uncertain. The CDR3 extends over 14 amino acids. The germline gives CDR1 LGHNA, CDR2 YSLEER. Deletions cut 1 base from V and 5 bases from J, with 8 bases between. The CDR3 region is CASSQGVGTGELFF. CDR3 DNA: TGCGCCAGCAGCCAAGGGGTCGGGACCGGGGAGCTGTTTTTT.

This clonotype was seen only a few times. The genes are TRBV3-1 and TRBJ2-7; tentative D call: TRBD2 (5 bases). CDR1 is LGHDT and CDR2 is YNNKEL in the germline V gene (reference sequence). With 8 bases removed from V and 5 bases from J, the gap between germline ends came to 16 bases. There are 13 residues in the CDR3. CDR3 bases: TGTGCCAGCTCCCGGGAAGGGATCCACGAGCAGTACTTC. It is translated as CASSREGIHEQYF.

Many counts were recorded for this clonotype. The chain joins TRBV5-1 to TRBJ1-5; a possible D gene is TRBD1 (5 bases). Germline CDR1 is SGHRS and CDR2 is YFSETQ. The CDR3 consists of 14 residues. Trimming pared 4 bases from V and 3 bases from J, leaving 11 bases between. The CDR3 sequence is CASSPDSFNQPQHF. In nucleotides, the CDR3 is TGCGCCAGCAGCCCCGACAGCTTCAATCAGCCCCAGCATTTT.

This clonotype showed up just a few times. V gene TRBV5-4 combines with J gene TRBJ2-2; D is unresolved. The CDR3 is 15 residues long. Trimming pared 7 bases from V and 4 bases from J, leaving 17 bases between. The V gene's germline CDR1 is SGHNT and CDR2 YYREEE (reference sequence). The CDR3 nucleotides read TGTGCCAGCGGACCATTCTCCCTCACCACCGGGGAGCTGTTTTTT. The encoded protein is CASGPFSLTTGELFF.

This clonotype was counted many times. The chain couples TRBV20-1 to TRBJ2-1; D gene unclear. V was pared by 5 bases and J by 10 bases, with 18 bases between. From germline, CDR1 is DFQATT and CDR2 SNEGSKA (reference sequence). CDR3 size: 13 residues. The CDR3 DNA reads as TGCAGTGCTTCGAACCCATTTAGTAGCGAGCAGTTCTTC. This codes for CSASNPFSSEQFF.

This clonotype was seen at least ten times. This chain links TRBV5-1 with TRBJ2-1; 7 nucleotides match TRBD2. Germline CDR1 and CDR2: SGHRS and YFSETQ. This CDR3 has 16 amino acids. V was pared by 2 bases and J by 4 bases, with 9 bases of the junction left unmatched. The CDR3 here is CASSFSGVLGYNEQFF. The CDR3, as DNA: TGCGCCAGCAGCTTCAGCGGGGTCTTGGGTTACAATGAGCAGTTCTTC. The complete variable domain, with remaining parts taken from reference TRBV5-1 and TRBJ2-1, reads KAGVTQTPRYLIKTRGQQVTLSCSPISGHRSVSWYQQTPGQGLQFLFEYFSETQRNKGNFPGRFSGRQFSNSRSEMNVSTLELGDSALYLCASSFSGVLGYNEQFFGPGTRLTVL.

In its sample, this clonotype was seen many times. This chain uses TRBV9 with TRBJ2-7; D may be TRBD1 (6 bases). This CDR3 spans 14 amino acids. Germline V CDR1 and CDR2: SGDLS, YYNGEE. Trimming took 0 bases from V and 4 from J, leaving 11 bases between them. CDR3 residues: CASSVAAGVYEQYF. CDR3 sequence (DNA): TGTGCCAGCAGCGTAGCCGCAGGGGTTTACGAGCAGTACTTC.

This clonotype was observed at least ten times. The V gene is TRBV20-1, the J gene TRBJ1-1; 9 bases are a match to TRBD1. V lost 4 bases and J lost 6; bases outside the gene matches: 12. Germline CDR1 reads DFQATT; CDR2 reads SNEGSKA (reference sequence). The CDR3 sequence is 15 residues long. The CDR3 nucleotides are TGCAGTGCTACCCCGGGACAGGGTCCTTTCGCTGAAGCTTTCTTT. Amino acids: CSATPGQGPFAEAFF.

This clonotype appeared many times. V is TRBV20-1 and J is TRBJ1-5, with a possible D match to TRBD1 (5 bases). The CDR3 contains 15 residues. Germline values: CDR1 DFQATT, CDR2 SNEGSKA (reference sequence). V was clipped by 2 bases and J by 11 bases, with 22 bases between them. The DNA for the CDR3 is TGCAGTGCTAGAATCTCAGGCAGGGTCCGTGGGGCCCAGCATTTT. Amino acid sequence: CSARISGRVRGAQHF.

In this sample, this clonotype turned up many times. The rearrangement joins TRBV3-1 to TRBJ1-2; possible D gene TRBD1, 6 bases. Germline V gene sequence: CDR1 LGHDT, CDR2 YNNKEL (reference sequence). The CDR3 consists of 13 residues. Trimming shortened V by 2 bases and J by 7 bases, and 11 bases separated the two germline ends. CDR3 protein: CASSQRGGAGYTF. The CDR3 nucleotides read TGTGCCAGCAGCCAACGAGGGGGGGCTGGCTACACCTTC. The entire variable domain, with the rest obtained from reference TRBV3-1 and TRBJ1-2, is as follows: DTAVSQTPKYLVTQMGNDKSIKCEQNLGHDTMYWYKQDSKKFLKIMFSYNNKELIINETVPNRFSPKSPDKAHLNLHINSLELGDSAVYFCASSQRGGAGYTFGSGTRLTVV.

The sample holds many counts of this clonotype. The chain has TRBV10-3 and TRBJ2-7, with D maybe TRBD1 (5 bases). The CDR3 totals 13 residues. The ends were cut back, 0 bases at V and 2 bases at J, with 5 bases in the middle. Germline V lookup: CDR1 ENHRY, CDR2 SYGVKD. CDR3 nucleotide sequence: TGTGCCATCAGTGAGTCACAGGCCTACGAGCAGTACTTC. The encoded protein is CAISESQAYEQYF.

This clonotype has only a few counts. V and J are TRBV27 and TRBJ2-7; D possibly corresponds to TRBD2 (6 bases). Germline V gene data show CDR1 as MNHEY and CDR2 as SMNVEV (reference sequence). V was trimmed by 6 bases and J by 2 bases, leaving 17 bases between them. The CDR3 covers 15 residues. Here the CDR3 DNA reads TGTGCCAGCAGCCCAAACAGTCGGGGGACCTACGAGCAGTACTTC. It translates to CASSPNSRGTYEQYF.

Comment on this clonotype: A read error may be the cause here, since a much bigger clone is one base away. The V call is TRBV12-3 or TRBV12-4, the J call TRBJ1-5; D is undetermined. The CDR3 is made up of 14 amino acids. The DNA of the CDR3 is TGTGCCAGCAGATTAGCGCTGTCCAATCAGCCCCAGCATTTT. It encodes CASRLALSNQPQHF.

There are many counts of this clonotype. The CDR3 reads CASSPAGQAFSGNTIYF. The CDR3, as DNA: TGTGCCAGCAGTCCCGCCGGACAGGCCTTCTCTGGAAACACCATATATTTT. The chain combines TRBV12-3 or TRBV12-4 with TRBJ1-3; 7 nucleotides match TRBD1. Trimming removed 5 bases from V and 0 bases from J; junction bases left unmatched: 10. This CDR3 comprises 17 residues.

This clonotype has a count of ten or more. This CDR3 reads CASSLETGGNTIYF. CDR3 in DNA: TGCGCCAGCAGCTTGGAGACAGGCGGAAACACCATATATTTT. The gene calls are TRBV5-1 and TRBJ1-3; D may be TRBD1 (6 bases). The V gene lost 0 bases and the J gene lost 4 bases, with 8 bases spanning the gap. Germline lookup yields CDR1 SGHRS and CDR2 YFSETQ. This CDR3 region has 14 residues.

This clonotype was recorded many times. This chain joins TRBV11-2 and TRBJ2-1; D remains unclear. From germline, CDR1 is SGHAT and CDR2 FQNNGV. V gave up 7 bases and J gave up 5 bases, with 24 bases separating them. The CDR3 length is 17 residues. The chain's CDR3 is CASITRGGQVSHNEQFF. CDR3 sequence (DNA): TGTGCCAGCATCACCCGCGGCGGCCAAGTATCCCACAATGAGCAGTTCTTC.

This clonotype showed up many times. J is TRBJ2-1 and V is TRBV7-2, with D possibly matching TRBD2 (6 bases). The V end was cut by 2 bases, the J end by 9 bases, with 14 bases between. Germline V gives CDR1 SGHTA, CDR2 FQGNSA. This CDR3 is built from 14 residues. DNA of the CDR3: TGTGCCAGCAGCTTATCTGGGGTGCGGGGTGAGCAGTTCTTC. This sequence encodes CASSLSGVRGEQFF.

This clonotype was recorded many times. The chain carries TRBV29-1 and TRBJ1-2; the D gene is possibly TRBD1 (6 bases). There are 12 residues in the CDR3. Germline V gives CDR1 SQVTM, CDR2 ANQGSEA. V was pared by 4 bases and J by 6 bases, with 12 bases between. The CDR3 loop reads CSVGGRGDGYTF. The CDR3, as DNA: TGCAGCGTTGGTGGCAGGGGTGATGGCTACACCTTC. Full variable domain (outside the CDR3, taken from reference TRBV29-1 and TRBJ1-2): SAVISQKPSRDICQRGTSLTIQCQVDSQVTMMFWYRQQPGQSLTLIATANQGSEATYESGFVIDKFPISRPNLTFSTLTVSNMSPEDSSIYLCSVGGRGDGYTFGSGTRLTVV.

This clonotype was observed at least ten times. This chain uses TRBV20-1 with TRBJ2-1, with TRBD2 matching over 9 bases. Germline CDR1 reads DFQATT; CDR2 reads SNEGSKA (reference sequence). The CDR3 has 15 amino acids. V lost 6 bases to trimming and J lost 4 bases; unmatched junction nucleotides: 10. Written as DNA, the CDR3 is TGCAGTGCAGATCCTATAGCGGGAGCTTACAATGAGCAGTTCTTC. It translates to CSADPIAGAYNEQFF.

This clonotype was observed many times. The chain recombines TRBV6-2 or TRBV6-3 with TRBJ2-3, with 10 bases that match TRBD2. Trimming took 2 bases from V and 8 from J; bases not matched to a gene: 7. The CDR3 sequence is 15 residues long. Germline CDR1 MNHEY, CDR2 SVGEGT. The CDR3 coding sequence is TGTGCCAGCAGTTACGGGACTAGCGAGACCCTTACGCAGTATTTT. As protein: CASSYGTSETLTQYF.

This clonotype was recorded at least ten times. The V call is TRBV2, the J call TRBJ1-1; D is possibly TRBD1 (5 bases). This CDR3 is 16 amino acids long. Germline V lookup: CDR1 SNHLY, CDR2 FYNNEI. Between the trimmed V and J ends, which lost 4 bases and 1 base, there was a span of 16 bases. In DNA, the CDR3 is TGTGCCAGCAGTGGGACCCCGGGACGGGCGAACACTGAAGCTTTCTTT. Translating gives CASSGTPGRANTEAFF.

In its sample, this clonotype was seen many times. The J gene is TRBJ2-5, the V gene TRBV7-2; 14 bases match TRBD2. The CDR3 totals 16 residues. V lost 1 base to trimming and J lost 4 bases; unmatched junction nucleotides: 2. The germline V gene has CDR1 SGHTA and CDR2 FQGNSA. The CDR3 DNA is TGTGCCAGCAGCTTAGGACTAGCGGGAGGGCGAGAGACCCAGTACTTC. This encodes CASSLGLAGGRETQYF.

This clonotype appeared many times. The chain links TRBV9 to TRBJ2-7; 9 positions match TRBD1. This CDR3 has 15 residues. V was pared by 0 bases and J by 3 bases, with 4 bases of the junction left unmatched. The germline V gene encodes CDR1 SGDLS and CDR2 YYNGEE. The CDR3 spells CASSVGGTGHYEQYF. The CDR3 bases are TGTGCCAGCAGCGTAGGCGGGACAGGGCACTACGAGCAGTACTTC. Looking up the rest from reference TRBV9 and TRBJ2-7 gives the full variable domain: DSGVTQTPKHLITATGQRVTLRCSPRSGDLSVYWYQQSLDQGLQFLIQYYNGEERAKGNILERFSAQQFPDLHSELNLSSLELGDSALYFCASSVGGTGHYEQYFGPGTRLTVT.

The V call is TRBV10-3, the J call TRBJ2-5; the match to TRBD1 covers 7 bases. J gave up 3 bases and V 9 bases, and 10 bases lay outside the gene matches. Per the germline V gene, CDR1 is ENHRY and CDR2 is SYGVKD. CDR3 length equals 14 residues. In DNA, the CDR3 is TGTGCCATTTCCCGTGGCCAGGGGGAAGAGACCCAGTACTTC. This gives the protein CAISRGQGEETQYF.

The V and J genes are TRBV12-5 and TRBJ2-1; D is possibly TRBD2 (6 bases). V gave up 0 bases and J gave up 7 bases, with 13 bases separating them. This CDR3 has 15 amino acids. Germline CDR1 is LGHNT and CDR2 is FRNRAP. CDR3 in amino acids: CASGLVAGGRNEQFF. CDR3 nucleotide sequence: TGTGCTAGTGGTTTGGTCGCCGGAGGGCGGAATGAGCAGTTCTTC.

This clonotype was found many times. The rearrangement uses TRBV12-3 or TRBV12-4 and TRBJ1-4; D might be TRBD1 (5 bases). Trimming stripped 7 bases from V and 6 bases from J, with 18 bases between. The CDR3 is 15 amino acids. The CDR3 DNA is TGTGCCAGCACCCCCGTGACAGAGAAACATGAAAAACTGTTTTTT. Its translation is CASTPVTEKHEKLFF.